This record looks at one T cell receptor (beta chain) sequence and its context. Its target is not known. This entry comes from a study of cytomegalovirus exposure and HLA in healthy donors. About the study: About 80 million unique TCR sequences came from HLA-typed donors in an early release.

The junction had 5 bases not matched to a gene; V was cut back by 0 bases and J by 7 bases. CDR3 length: 15 amino acids. CDR1 is LGHNT, CDR2 FRNRAP, per germline. Overall study findings and caveats: The study listed about 150 cytomegalovirus-associated TCR beta chains. The CMV antigen specificity of three CMV-associated chains was confirmed through in vitro analysis. Most TCR sequences showed up rarely, but some public TCRs showed up in many donors.

The PCR contained 60 Vbeta and 13 Jbeta primers. Profiling relied on immunoSEQ multiplex PCR, and the TCRdb table lists in-frame clones only, not all of them. The sample includes about 260,000 clones, roughly four fifths seen only once; the top ten take 2% to 2.5%. V gene TRBV12-5 combines with J gene TRBJ2-2; 7 nucleotides match TRBD1. The sequenced sample consisted of PBMCs. This sequence was found in a woman aged 40 to 50 in good health and CMV-seropositive. The CDR3 DNA reads TGTGCTAGTGGTTTGGTACAGGGGTGGGTCGGGGAGCTGTTTTTT. This encodes CASGLVQGWVGELFF.